The 12 T cell receptor beta chains below come from one sample, sequenced in a study of PD-1 blockade in classical Hodgkin lymphoma. In every patient, relapse followed autologous stem cell transplantation, while exposure to brentuximab vedotin differed. Sequencing was performed with immunoSEQ multiplex PCR; in TCRdb, only in-frame clones are kept and a portion is missing. The data contain some 84,000 clones, approximately 91% of them singletons. The starting material was peripheral blood mononuclear cells (PBMCs), obtained at baseline. The receptors stem from a human donor with classical Hodgkin lymphoma.

In the case of this clone: Other DNA sequences in the same sample also yield this CDR3. The chain joins TRBV29-1 to TRBJ2-1, with D maybe TRBD2 (6 bases). Per the germline V gene, CDR1 is SQVTM and CDR2 is ANQGSEA. The germline V and J ends were trimmed by 4 bases and 4 bases, with 11 bases remaining between them. The CDR3 is 13 residues long. As DNA, the CDR3 is TGCAGCGTTGGGACCGGGGGTTACAATGAGCAGTTCTTC. Translated: CSVGTGGYNEQFF.

The gene calls are TRBV2 and TRBJ2-1; TRBD1 is a possible D gene (5 bases). Trimming took off 9 bases at V and 5 bases at J, with 11 bases between the two ends. There are 12 residues in the CDR3. CDR1 is SNHLY, CDR2 FYNNEI, per germline. The CDR3, as DNA: TGTGCCAGGCAGACAGCTAACAATGAGCAGTTCTTC. Translating gives CARQTANNEQFF. The full variable domain, completed using reference TRBV2 and TRBJ2-1, is EPEVTQTPSHQVTQMGQEVILRCVPISNHLYFYWYRQILGQKVEFLVSFYNNEISEKSEIFDDQFSVERPDGSNFTLKIRSTKLEDSAMYFCARQTANNEQFFGPGTRLTVL.

The gene calls are TRBV7-2 and TRBJ2-3; no clear D. The CDR3 totals 13 residues. Trimming took off 5 bases at V and 6 bases at J, with 12 bases between the two ends. Germline CDR1 is SGHTA and CDR2 is FQGNSA. The CDR3 nucleotides read TGTGCCAGCAGCCCGACGCTCTCCGATACGCAGTATTTT. Translated, it gives CASSPTLSDTQYF.

Here the CDR3 DNA reads TGTGCCAGCAGCTTGATAGGAGAAGCTTTCTTT. It codes for CASSLIGEAFF. V and J are TRBV5-8 and TRBJ1-1; D ambiguous. The CDR3 length is 11 residues. Germline V CDR1 and CDR2: SGHTS, YDEGEE. With 1 base removed from V and 8 bases from J, the gap between germline ends came to 6 bases.

This clone was counted a single time. V gene TRBV2 combines with J gene TRBJ2-3; 7 nucleotides line up with TRBD2. Germline loops: CDR1 SNHLY, CDR2 FYNNEI. Trimming took 6 bases from V and 6 from J; bases not matched to a gene: 15. The CDR3 is made up of 16 amino acids. The CDR3 sequence is CASRVGLAATVDTQYF. CDR3 coding DNA: TGTGCCAGCAGGGTGGGGCTAGCGGCAACAGTGGATACGCAGTATTTT. The variable domain in full, completed from reference TRBV2 and TRBJ2-3, reads EPEVTQTPSHQVTQMGQEVILRCVPISNHLYFYWYRQILGQKVEFLVSFYNNEISEKSEIFDDQFSVERPDGSNFTLKIRSTKLEDSAMYFCASRVGLAATVDTQYFGPGTRLTVL.

The chain joins TRBV15 to TRBJ2-7; D perhaps matches TRBD1 (6 bases). Per the germline V gene, CDR1 is LNHNV and CDR2 is YYDKDF (reference sequence). Trimming removed 0 bases from V and 4 bases from J, with 13 bases in between. This CDR3 is built from 15 residues. CDR3: CATSREDRQFYEQYF. For the CDR3, the DNA is TGTGCCACCAGCAGAGAGGACAGACAATTTTACGAGCAGTACTTC.

This clone was seen a single time. The chain combines TRBV6-5 with TRBJ1-4; no definite D call. This CDR3 comprises 16 residues. Trimming shortened V by 0 bases and J by 4 bases, and 12 bases separated the two germline ends. The germline gives CDR1 MNHEY, CDR2 SVGAGI. CDR3 amino acids: CASSYSSSSINEKLFF. In nucleotides, the CDR3 is TGTGCCAGCAGTTACTCGTCCAGTTCAATTAATGAAAAACTGTTTTTT.

This chain joins TRBV14 and TRBJ1-1; 9 bases align to TRBD1. Germline CDR1 reads SGHDN; CDR2 reads FVKESK. The CDR3 covers 16 residues. With 4 bases clipped from V and 11 bases from J, the junction kept 17 bases outside the gene matches. CDR3 DNA: TGTGCCAGCAGCCGCCTTACAGGGGGCGGGGGGGCGAATGCTTTCTTT. Protein: CASSRLTGGGGANAFF.

This clone has only a few counts. This chain connects TRBV25-1 to TRBJ2-7; D assignment may be TRBD1 or TRBD2 (5 bases each). CDR1 is MGHDK and CDR2 is SYGVNS in the germline V gene. The CDR3 has 15 amino acids. Trimming stripped 4 bases from V and 3 bases from J, with 16 bases between. The CDR3, as DNA: TGTGCCAGCAGTGGGACCGGGACGGTGGGCTACGAGCAGTACTTC. This sequence encodes CASSGTGTVGYEQYF.

The chain joins TRBV7-9 to TRBJ1-5; 7 positions match TRBD1. CDR1 is SEHNR, CDR2 FQNEAQ, per germline (reference sequence). CDR3 length: 17 amino acids. J was trimmed by 4 bases and V by 1 base; bases with no gene match: 10. CDR3 residues: CASSLGPTGEWNQPQHF. The DNA of the CDR3 is TGTGCCAGCAGCTTAGGCCCTACAGGGGAATGGAATCAGCCCCAGCATTTT.

The chain links TRBV19 to TRBJ1-1; D perhaps matches TRBD1 (5 bases). Per the germline V gene, CDR1 is LNHDA and CDR2 is SQIVND (reference sequence). The CDR3 is 15 amino acids. The germline V and J ends were trimmed by 6 bases and 0 bases, with 14 bases remaining between them. Here the CDR3 reads CASRQTGHLNTEAFF. CDR3 sequence (DNA): TGTGCCAGTAGGCAAACGGGGCATTTGAACACTGAAGCTTTCTTT. Combining the CDR3 with reference TRBV19 and TRBJ1-1 gives the whole variable domain DGGITQSPKYLFRKEGQNVTLSCEQNLNHDAMYWYRQDPGQGLRLIYYSQIVNDFQKGDIAEGYSVSREKKESFPLTVTSAQKNPTAFYLCASRQTGHLNTEAFFGQGTRLTVV.

The J gene is TRBJ1-5, the V gene TRBV7-9; D may be TRBD1 (6 bases). This CDR3 is 14 amino acids long. Germline assignment: CDR1 SEHNR and CDR2 FQNEAQ (reference sequence). V lost 5 bases and J 3 bases, leaving 11 bases between the germline ends. CDR3 sequence: CASSGGQYNQPQHF. The CDR3 DNA follows: TGTGCCAGCAGCGGAGGACAGTACAATCAGCCCCAGCATTTT.